The clone carrying this T cell receptor (beta chain) was seen only a few times. What it binds is not known. The CDR3 spans 11 residues. Trimming removed 3 bases from V and 11 bases from J, with 10 bases in between. The V gene's germline CDR1 is ENHRY and CDR2 SYGVKD. The time point was: week 5, during vaccination. In the vaccine, a single dose held 300 ug of the mutant IDH1 20-mer peptide, along with topical imiquimod. The data stem from a study of a mutant IDH1 vaccine in newly diagnosed glioma. In the study overall: The start of vaccination came 4-6 weeks after radiotherapy alone, or with temozolomide cycles. Radiotherapy, temozolomide, or both had been given previously, and both were given to most.

Study conclusions and caveats: The occurrence of vaccine-induced immune responses was seen in approximately 92% of patients.

TCRdb's table, derived via immunoSEQ multiplex PCR, lists solely in-frame clones and lacks some. The sample has around 30,000 clones; roughly 56% are singletons. This clonotype originated in a woman in her late teens or twenties with glioma. The chain carries TRBV10-3 and TRBJ1-1; D gene ambiguous. The specimen comprised PBMCs, sampled from a glioma patient whose treatment included an IDH1 peptide vaccine. The CDR3 coding sequence is TGTGCCATCAGTGAACCACCCCGGGCTTTCTTT. Protein: CAISEPPRAFF.